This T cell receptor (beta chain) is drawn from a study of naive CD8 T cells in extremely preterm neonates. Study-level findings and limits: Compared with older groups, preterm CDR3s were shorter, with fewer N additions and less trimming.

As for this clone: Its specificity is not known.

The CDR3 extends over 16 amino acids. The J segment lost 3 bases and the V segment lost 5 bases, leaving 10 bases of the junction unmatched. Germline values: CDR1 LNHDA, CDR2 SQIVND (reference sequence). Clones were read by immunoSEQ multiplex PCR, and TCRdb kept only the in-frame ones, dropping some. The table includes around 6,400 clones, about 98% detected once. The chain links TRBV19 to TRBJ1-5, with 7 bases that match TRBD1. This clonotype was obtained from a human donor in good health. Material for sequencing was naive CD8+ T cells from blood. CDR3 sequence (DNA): TGTGCCAGTAGTCCACTACAGGGGACTTACAATCAGCCCCAGCATTTT. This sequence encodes CASSPLQGTYNQPQHF.